This T cell receptor beta chain was observed in a study of blood T cell repertoires in COVID-19. V shed 5 bases, J shed 5 bases, and the junction held 8 bases outside the gene matches. The CDR3 totals 15 residues. Per the germline V gene, CDR1 is LNHDA and CDR2 is SQIVND (reference sequence). Original handling: Amplification from reference gene primers served as the basis for estimated nucleated cell counts. The data were produced by immunoSEQ multiplex PCR, yet TCRdb's version contains in-frame clones alone and is incomplete. V and J calls plus clone size are reproduced from that table; the DNA served to infer D and trimming. The sample has more than 200,000 clones; about 88% are singletons.

The receptor's source is a man under 40 with active or convalescent COVID-19. The V and J genes are TRBV19 and TRBJ1-2; TRBD1 matches 10 bases. The sample consisted of peripheral blood. The CDR3 protein is CASSPRDRGGYGYTF. The CDR3 DNA is TGTGCCAGTAGTCCCCGGGACAGGGGAGGGTATGGCTACACCTTC.